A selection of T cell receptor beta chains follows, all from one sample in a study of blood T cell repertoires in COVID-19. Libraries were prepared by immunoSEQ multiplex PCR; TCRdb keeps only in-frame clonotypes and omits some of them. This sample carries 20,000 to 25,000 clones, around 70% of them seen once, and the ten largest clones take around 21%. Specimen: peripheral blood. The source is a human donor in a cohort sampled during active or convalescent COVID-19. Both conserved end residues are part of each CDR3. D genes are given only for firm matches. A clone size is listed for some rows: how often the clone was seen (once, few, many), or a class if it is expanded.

CATSDPGLAVNTGELFF	TGTGCCACCAGTGATCCCGGACTAGCGGTGAACACCGGGGAGCTGTTTTTT	.	TRBD2	TRBJ2-2	TRBV24-1
CASSIQGNSPLHF	TGTGCCAGCAGTATACAGGGCAATTCACCCCTCCACTTT	.	.	TRBJ1-6	TRBV6-5
CARVPTPLHF	TGTGCCAGAGTCCCTACACCCCTCCACTTT	.	.	TRBJ1-6	TRBV5-3
CASSEYGRGTEAFF	TGTGCCAGCAGTGAATATGGGAGGGGGACTGAAGCTTTCTTT	once	.	TRBJ1-1	TRBV6-1
CASSQGGRLAFF	TGTGCCAGCAGCCAAGGCGGGAGGTTAGCTTTCTTT	.	.	TRBJ1-1	TRBV14
CASRPQGATNEKLFF	TGTGCCAGTAGACCTCAGGGGGCAACTAATGAAAAACTGTTTTTT	.	TRBD1	TRBJ1-4	TRBV19
CASSTPSGGGVEQFF	TGTGCCAGCAGCACCCCTAGCGGGGGGGGTGTTGAGCAGTTCTTC	.	TRBD2	TRBJ2-1	TRBV5-6
CASSPYRAMNTEAFF	TGTGCCAGCAGTCCATACAGGGCTATGAACACTGAAGCTTTCTTT	.	.	TRBJ1-1	TRBV28
CASSAGGGYGYTF	TGTGCCAGCAGCGCGGGGGGAGGCTATGGCTACACCTTC	.	.	TRBJ1-2	TRBV28
CASSLATSGRRTNEQFF	TGTGCCAGCAGCTTGGCGACTAGCGGGAGAAGAACCAATGAGCAGTTCTTC	.	TRBD2	TRBJ2-1	TRBV7-9
CASSYGQGGTGELFF	TGTGCCAGCAGCTACGGACAGGGTGGCACCGGGGAGCTGTTTTTT	.	TRBD1	TRBJ2-2	TRBV7-3
CASILQGHSIRNTEAFF	TGTGCCAGCATACTCCAGGGACACTCGATCAGGAACACTGAAGCTTTCTTT	.	.	TRBJ1-1	TRBV19
CASSYESGFWYRGYTF	TGTGCCAGCAGTTACGAGTCGGGTTTTTGGTATCGTGGCTACACCTTC	once	.	TRBJ1-2	TRBV6-5
CASSRPRGQGLAGNTIYF	TGCGCCAGCAGCCGCCCAAGGGGCCAGGGTCTCGCTGGAAACACCATATATTTT	.	.	TRBJ1-3	TRBV4-1
CASRAGGDTQYF	TGTGCCAGTCGTGCAGGGGGCGATACGCAGTATTTT	once	TRBD1	TRBJ2-3	TRBV19
CATQYSNQPQHF	TGTGCCACCCAGTATAGCAATCAGCCCCAGCATTTT	.	.	TRBJ1-5	TRBV12-3/TRBV12-4
CASSKRTGVTYEQYF	TGTGCCAGCAGTAAGAGGACAGGAGTTACCTACGAGCAGTACTTC	.	TRBD1	TRBJ2-7	TRBV6-6
CASSYRVEGQFF	TGTGCCAGCAGTTATCGGGTCGAGGGGCAGTTCTTC	.	.	TRBJ2-1	TRBV6-6
CASSTRRATGAQETQYF	TGTGCCAGCAGTACCCGGCGGGCCACAGGGGCCCAAGAGACCCAGTACTTC	.	TRBD1	TRBJ2-5	TRBV28
CASSPGGSVYNEQFF	TGTGCCAGCAGCCCAGGGGGCTCGGTTTACAATGAGCAGTTCTTC	.	TRBD1	TRBJ2-1	TRBV14
CASSLGLAAQYF	TGTGCCAGCAGCCTCGGACTAGCGGCGCAGTATTTT	few	TRBD2	TRBJ2-3	TRBV28
CASSDMAGRFITDTQYF	TGCGCCAGCAGTGACATGGCGGGACGTTTCATCACAGATACGCAGTATTTT	.	.	TRBJ2-3	TRBV10-2
CASSLIAGGLYEQYF	TGTGCCAGCAGCTTAATCGCGGGGGGTTTATACGAGCAGTACTTC	few	TRBD2	TRBJ2-7	TRBV7-9
CASSISGRSDYGYTF	TGTGCCAGTAGTATTTCCGGGAGGTCGGACTATGGCTACACCTTC	.	.	TRBJ1-2	TRBV19
CASSSARGLGYEQYF	TGTGCCAGCAGCTCCGCCCGGGGACTTGGGTACGAGCAGTACTTC	medium-sized	.	TRBJ2-7	TRBV7-2
CASSLTGRTEAFF	TGTGCCAGCAGTTTAACAGGGCGCACTGAAGCTTTCTTT	.	.	TRBJ1-1	TRBV12-3/TRBV12-4
CASSTMTGSYNEQFF	TGTGCCAGTAGTACCATGACTGGATCCTACAATGAGCAGTTCTTC	.	.	TRBJ2-1	TRBV19
CASRLRDANEKLFF	TGTGCCAGCAGACTCAGGGATGCTAATGAAAAACTGTTTTTT	.	.	TRBJ1-4	TRBV7-9
CATGTGLQNTEAFF	TGTGCCACCGGGACAGGCCTTCAGAACACTGAAGCTTTCTTT	.	TRBD1	TRBJ1-1	TRBV3-1/TRBV3-2
CASSSFLRGYNEQFF	TGTGCCAGCAGCTCCTTCTTGCGGGGGTACAATGAGCAGTTCTTC	.	TRBD2	TRBJ2-1	TRBV6-2/TRBV6-3
CASSVAASGPQETQYF	TGTGCCAGCAGCGTAGCAGCTAGCGGACCTCAAGAGACCCAGTACTTC	.	TRBD2	TRBJ2-5	TRBV9
CASSIDFRDRASGYTF	TGTGCCAGTAGTATAGATTTCCGGGACAGAGCGTCTGGCTACACCTTC	.	TRBD1	TRBJ1-2	TRBV19
CASRGVNGYGYTF	TGCGCCAGCAGGGGAGTAAATGGCTATGGCTACACCTTC	.	.	TRBJ1-2	TRBV10-2
CASSYTGTGAGNTIYF	TGTGCCAGCAGCTACACCGGGACAGGGGCGGGAAACACCATATATTTT	.	TRBD1	TRBJ1-3	TRBV27
CASSSDSMNTEAFF	TGTGCCAGCAGCTCGGACAGCATGAACACTGAAGCTTTCTTT	few	.	TRBJ1-1	TRBV7-8
CATSDRSGLVGNEQFF	TGTGCCACCAGTGATCGATCGGGACTAGTGGGAAATGAGCAGTTCTTC	.	TRBD2	TRBJ2-1	TRBV24-1
CASGGPSGLKETQYF	TGTGCCAGCGGAGGGCCTAGCGGTTTGAAAGAGACCCAGTACTTC	.	TRBD2	TRBJ2-5	TRBV6-5
CASSTSGGSYNSPLHF	TGCGCCAGCAGCACCTCAGGGGGCTCCTATAATTCACCCCTCCACTTT	.	TRBD1	TRBJ1-6	TRBV5-1
CASSRGTSGSWEQYF	TGTGCCAGTAGTCGGGGGACTAGCGGGAGCTGGGAGCAGTACTTC	.	TRBD2	TRBJ2-7	TRBV19
CASSSDGGTGTQYF	TGTGCCAGCAGCTCGGACGGAGGGACGGGTACGCAGTATTTT	.	.	TRBJ2-3	TRBV7-3
CASSPGGRNSPLHF	TGCGCCAGCAGCCCCGGGGGGCGCAATTCACCCCTCCACTTT	.	.	TRBJ1-6	TRBV5-1
CASSPPSPSDTGELFF	TGTGCCAGCAGCCCACCTTCGCCATCGGACACCGGGGAGCTGTTTTTT	.	.	TRBJ2-2	TRBV3-1/TRBV3-2
CASSLSGRVNIQYF	TGTGCCAGCAGCCTGAGCGGGAGAGTAAACATTCAGTACTTC	few	TRBD2	TRBJ2-4	TRBV3-1/TRBV3-2
CASSPQGGFYNEQFF	TGTGCCAGCAGCCCCCAAGGGGGTTTCTACAATGAGCAGTTCTTC	.	.	TRBJ2-1	TRBV9
CASSLGQISGNTIYF	TGTGCCAGCAGCTTAGGACAAATCTCTGGAAACACCATATATTTT	.	.	TRBJ1-3	TRBV11-2